This T cell receptor (beta chain) derives from a study of T cell responses to AZD1222 COVID-19 vaccine. Overall study findings and caveats: Spike-specific TCR breadth and depth rose after two AZD1222 doses.

Sequencing was performed with immunoSEQ multiplex PCR; in TCRdb, only in-frame clones are kept and a portion is missing. The sample includes about 53,000 clones, 65% to 85% seen only once; the top ten take more than 20%. On this clone: Its target is not known.

J gave up 1 base and V 0 bases, and 5 bases lay outside the gene matches. The CDR3 totals 17 residues. CDR1 is LNHNV, CDR2 YYDKDF, per germline (reference sequence). Sequenced material: peripheral blood, taken on day 0 of AZD1222 vaccination. V and J are TRBV15 and TRBJ2-3; TRBD2 matches 9 bases. The source of this sequence is an adult in good health. CDR3 protein: CATSRDLAGSGTDTQYF. The CDR3 DNA reads as TGTGCCACCAGCAGAGATCTAGCGGGAAGTGGCACAGATACGCAGTATTTT.